These 30 T cell receptor beta chains came from one sample sequenced in a study of human T cells and chemical hapten exposure. TCRdb analysed the RACE reads with MiXCR anew, one entry per CDR3 protein. The sample comprises approximately 73,000 distinct CDR3 sequences, about 9.4% of which are singletons, and under 1.5% rests with the top ten. Time point described: patch test 1, 2 weeks after DPC sensitization. Stated treatment: therapeutic diphenylcyclopropenone sensitization with weekly scalp DPC. Material: whole blood, obtained in connection with sensitization to the hapten diphenylcyclopropenone (DPC). Source of these receptors: a woman between 50 and 59 years old with alopecia areata. Some clones in this sample may be carry-over from other donors' samples.

This clonotype was detected many times. The chain links TRBV20-1 to TRBJ2-4, with D unresolved. Per the germline V gene, CDR1 is DFQATT and CDR2 is SNEGSKA (reference sequence). The CDR3 runs 13 residues. The V and J ends lost 3 bases and 3 bases respectively, with 9 bases between them. Here the CDR3 DNA reads TGCAGTGCTAGTTTGGGCAGCAAAAACATTCAGTACTTC. This translates into CSASLGSKNIQYF.

This clonotype has just a few counts. This chain joins TRBV6-2 or TRBV6-3 and TRBJ2-2; D is unclear. This CDR3 spans 12 amino acids. The V end was cut by 8 bases, the J end by 2 bases, with 6 bases between. Germline V gene lookup returns CDR1 MNHEY and CDR2 SVGEGT. The CDR3 is CASRRNTGELFF. CDR3 in DNA: TGTGCCAGCCGAAGAAACACCGGGGAGCTGTTTTTT.

V gene TRBV28 combines with J gene TRBJ2-6; the match to TRBD1 covers 11 bases. The CDR3 length is 18 residues. Losses at the gene ends were 6 bases for V and 0 bases for J; bases not matched to a gene: 7. Germline V lookup: CDR1 MDHEN, CDR2 SYDVKM. DNA of the CDR3: TGTGCCAGCAGCCGTCCCGGGACAGGGGGCTCTGGGGCCAACGTCCTGACTTTC. Translated, it gives CASSRPGTGGSGANVLTF.

This clonotype has at least ten counts. The CDR3 DNA reads TGTGCCAGCAGCAAAGAAGGCGGGAGCTCCTACGAGCAGTACTTC. It is translated as CASSKEGGSSYEQYF. The gene calls are TRBV21-1 and TRBJ2-7. TRBV21-1 is a pseudogene segment. The CDR3 loop spans 15 amino acids.

As to this clonotype: The germline gene is not matched at one end of the junction; a read error may be the cause. This chain links TRBV7-7 with TRBJ2-5; the D call may be TRBD1 or TRBD2 (5 bases each). CDR1 SSHAT and CDR2 FNYEAQ come from the germline V gene (reference sequence). CDR3 length equals 12 residues. The CDR3 DNA reads as TGTGCTAGCAGCCGGGAAGGGGTGACCCAGTACTTC. Amino acids: CASSREGVTQYF. The full variable domain, in which reference TRBV7-7 and TRBJ2-5 provide the parts outside the CDR3, is GAGVSQSPRYKVTKRGQDVTLRCDPISSHATLYWYQQALGQGPEFLTYFNYEAQPDKSGLPSDRFSAERPEGSISTLTIQRTEQRDSAMYRCASSREGVTQYFGPGTRLLVL.

The V call is TRBV7-7, the J call TRBJ2-2; D gene unclear. The CDR3 spans 13 residues. Germline V gene lookup returns CDR1 SSHAT and CDR2 FNYEAQ (reference sequence). The CDR3 is CARGPPGTGELFF. The CDR3 DNA follows: TGTGCTAGAGGACCGCCGGGCACCGGGGAGCTGTTTTTT.

V gene TRBV11-2 combines with J gene TRBJ2-2; the D gene is possibly TRBD1 (6 bases). This CDR3 spans 16 amino acids. Germline V gene lookup returns CDR1 SGHAT and CDR2 FQNNGV. V was pared by 5 bases and J by 3 bases, with 16 bases between. This chain's CDR3 is CASSPPGHVDTGELFF. DNA of the CDR3: TGTGCCAGCAGCCCGCCGGGACACGTGGACACCGGGGAGCTGTTTTTT.

The V and J genes are TRBV19 and TRBJ2-7; 10 bases line up with TRBD2. V shed 3 bases, J shed 5 bases, and the junction held 1 base outside the gene matches. CDR3 length: 13 residues. The V gene's germline CDR1 is LNHDA and CDR2 SQIVND (reference sequence). CDR3 coding DNA: TGTGCCAGTAGTATGAGCGGGAGGGACGAGCAGTACTTC. It translates to CASSMSGRDEQYF.

Points on this clonotype: The junction differs from germline at one of its ends, possibly a read error. The J gene is TRBJ1-1, the V gene TRBV7-7; D not certain. Germline V gives CDR1 SSHAT, CDR2 FNYEAQ (reference sequence). This CDR3 is 16 amino acids long. In DNA, the CDR3 is TGTGCTAGCAGCCCACCGGGCCGCTCAATGAACACTGAAGCTTTCTTT. This translates into CASSPPGRSMNTEAFF.

This clonotype was observed at least ten times. This rearrangement joins TRBV7-9 to TRBJ1-5; D is uncertain. Germline V gene data show CDR1 as SEHNR and CDR2 as FQNEAQ (reference sequence). This CDR3 has 13 amino acids. V was pared by 1 base and J by 4 bases, with 5 bases between. The CDR3 DNA reads TGTGCCAGCAGCTTAGGTCAGAATCAGCCCCAGCATTTT. The encoded protein is CASSLGQNQPQHF.

This clonotype was seen a few times. The genes are TRBV18 and TRBJ2-1, with 8 bases aligning to TRBD2. V shed 3 bases and J 1 base; nucleotides not matched to a gene: 2. Per germline, CDR1 KGHSH and CDR2 LQKENI. The CDR3 covers 15 residues. The CDR3 here is CASSPSGSSYNEQFF. In DNA, the CDR3 is TGTGCCAGCTCACCGAGCGGGAGTTCCTACAATGAGCAGTTCTTC.

This clonotype was detected ten times or more. The CDR3 reads CASRDDRGLTDTQYF. The CDR3 DNA sequence: TGCGCCAGCAGGGACGACAGGGGGCTCACAGATACGCAGTATTTT. This chain joins TRBV5-1 and TRBJ2-3; the match to TRBD1 covers 10 bases. This CDR3 region has 15 residues. Germline V CDR1 and CDR2: SGHRS, YFSETQ. Germline trimming cut 5 bases from V and 2 bases from J; bases unmatched to any gene: 5.

The sample holds a few counts of this clonotype. The chain employs TRBV29-1 and TRBJ2-7; TRBD1 agrees at 10 bases. The junction had 4 bases not matched to a gene; V was cut back by 1 base and J by 1 base. Looked up from germline, CDR1 is SQVTM and CDR2 is ANQGSEA. The CDR3 extends over 15 amino acids. The CDR3 nucleotides are TGCAGCGTTGAAGGTGGGACAGGGGTTTCCTACGAGCAGTACTTC. It encodes CSVEGGTGVSYEQYF.

This clonotype was found a few times. The J gene is TRBJ2-7, the V gene TRBV10-3; the D gene could be TRBD1 or TRBD2 (5 bases each). V lost 4 bases to trimming and J lost 2 bases, with 18 bases between them. CDR3 size: 16 residues. The V gene's germline CDR1 is ENHRY and CDR2 SYGVKD. CDR3 bases: TGTGCCATCAGTGGGGACGACCGCAGGCAAGCCTACGAGCAGTACTTC. As protein: CAISGDDRRQAYEQYF.

This clonotype appeared a few times. This sequence joins TRBV6-2 or TRBV6-3 and TRBJ1-1; a possible D gene is TRBD1 (5 bases). V was shortened by 8 bases and J by 0 bases, with 16 bases between the two germline ends. CDR1 is MNHEY, CDR2 SVGEGT, per germline. The CDR3 is 15 residues long. The CDR3: CASGDGKGVNTEAFF. The CDR3 DNA reads as TGTGCCAGCGGGGACGGGAAAGGGGTGAACACTGAAGCTTTCTTT.

The chain is built from TRBV29-1 and TRBJ1-2, with D maybe TRBD1 (5 bases). With 6 bases removed from V and 5 bases from J, the gap between germline ends came to 13 bases. Germline V gene data show CDR1 as SQVTM and CDR2 as ANQGSEA. This CDR3 contains 12 residues. For the CDR3, the DNA is TGCAGCGTAATGCGTCGGGGGTATGGCTACACCTTC. Protein sequence: CSVMRRGYGYTF.

The V gene is TRBV19, the J gene TRBJ2-3; D perhaps matches TRBD1 (5 bases). The CDR3 is 14 residues long. Trimming cost V 3 bases and J 4 bases, with 11 bases left between them. The germline CDR1 and CDR2 sequences are LNHDA and SQIVND (reference sequence). CDR3 in DNA: TGTGCCAGTAGTATGGGGCAGGGCCCAGATACGCAGTATTTT. Translated: CASSMGQGPDTQYF. The complete variable domain, with remaining parts taken from reference TRBV19 and TRBJ2-3, reads DGGITQSPKYLFRKEGQNVTLSCEQNLNHDAMYWYRQDPGQGLRLIYYSQIVNDFQKGDIAEGYSVSREKKESFPLTVTSAQKNPTAFYLCASSMGQGPDTQYFGPGTRLTVL.

A few counts support this clonotype. This sequence joins TRBV9 and TRBJ1-5; D call uncertain. V was pared by 4 bases and J by 10 bases, with 3 bases between. This CDR3 comprises 9 residues. Germline CDR1 SGDLS, CDR2 YYNGEE. The CDR3 spells CASSLPQHF. CDR3 sequence (DNA): TGTGCCAGCAGCCTTCCCCAGCATTTT.

The sample holds many counts of this clonotype. The rearrangement joins TRBV11-1 to TRBJ2-4; D is unresolved. The germline V gene has CDR1 SGHAT and CDR2 FQDESV (reference sequence). With 6 bases removed from V and 1 base from J, the gap between germline ends came to 16 bases. The CDR3 is 16 amino acids. The DNA of the CDR3 is TGTGCCAGCAGTCCCCGAACAGAGCAGGCCAAAAACATTCAGTACTTC. Amino acid sequence: CASSPRTEQAKNIQYF.

This clonotype was counted between two and nine times. V usage is TRBV11-2 and J usage is TRBJ2-1; D is ambiguous. The CDR3 has 13 residues. Germline lookup yields CDR1 SGHAT and CDR2 FQNNGV. V lost 0 bases to trimming and J lost 14 bases, with 14 bases between them. As DNA, the CDR3 is TGTGCCAGCAGCTTAGATGCCTCGACCCAAGAGTTCTTC. It codes for CASSLDASTQEFF. The entire variable domain, with the rest obtained from reference TRBV11-2 and TRBJ2-1, is as follows: EAGVAQSPRYKIIEKRQSVAFWCNPISGHATLYWYQQILGQGPKLLIQFQNNGVVDDSQLPKDRFSAERLKGVDSTLKIQPAKLEDSAVYLCASSLDASTQEFFGPGTRLTVL.

Many counts were recorded for this clonotype. The V call is TRBV11-2, the J call TRBJ2-7, with a weak D call TRBD1 (5 bases). The V gene lost 1 base and the J gene lost 5 bases, with 12 bases spanning the gap. The CDR3 length is 14 residues. Germline CDR1 and CDR2: SGHAT and FQNNGV. CDR3 sequence: CASSLAQAVHEQYF. CDR3 in DNA: TGTGCCAGCAGCTTAGCACAGGCAGTCCACGAGCAGTACTTC.

Concerning this clonotype itself: A clone one base away is much larger, so this may be a read error. The rearrangement joins TRBV3-1 to TRBJ1-6, with D tentatively TRBD1 (6 bases). The CDR3 loop spans 15 amino acids. Germline-derived CDR1 and CDR2 are LGHDT and YNNKEL (reference sequence). The CDR3: CASNQAAGAYSPLHF. DNA for the CDR3: TGTGCCAGCAACCAAGCCGCAGGGGCTTATTCACCCCTCCACTTT.

This clonotype was seen repeatedly, ten times or more. The chain joins TRBV7-9 to TRBJ2-7, with D perhaps matching TRBD1 (5 bases). The CDR3 is 14 residues long. Germline V gene sequence: CDR1 SEHNR, CDR2 FQNEAQ (reference sequence). The V and J ends lost 5 bases and 2 bases respectively, with 13 bases between them. Here the CDR3 reads CASSPARQTYEQYF. The CDR3 DNA follows: TGTGCCAGCAGCCCAGCTCGACAGACCTACGAGCAGTACTTC.

This clonotype was recorded a few times. The V and J genes are TRBV20-1 and TRBJ2-7, with D perhaps TRBD2 (5 bases). Germline CDR1 DFQATT, CDR2 SNEGSKA (reference sequence). The length of the CDR3 is 11 residues. Deletions cut 3 bases from V and 5 bases from J, with 8 bases between. The CDR3 loop reads CSARVGNEQYF. The CDR3, as DNA: TGCAGTGCTAGGGTCGGGAACGAGCAGTACTTC.

This clonotype was picked up a small number of times. The gene calls are TRBV30 and TRBJ1-2; D is ambiguous. The CDR3 covers 15 residues. CDR1 and CDR2 from the germline V gene are GTSNPN and SVGIG (reference sequence). V gave up 5 bases and J gave up 3 bases, with 19 bases separating them. The CDR3 DNA reads as TGTGCCTGGTACACCGGGTCTCAATCCCACTATGGCTACACCTTC. Translated, it gives CAWYTGSQSHYGYTF.

This clonotype was seen a handful of times. The rearrangement joins TRBV29-1 to TRBJ1-4, with a possible D match to TRBD1 (5 bases). The CDR3 totals 12 residues. CDR1 is SQVTM, CDR2 ANQGSEA, per germline. Trimming stripped 7 bases from V and 6 bases from J, with 12 bases between. The CDR3 DNA sequence: TGCAGCGCGGGACTCCCGGATGAAAAACTGTTTTTT. Its translation: CSAGLPDEKLFF. Complete variable domain (other parts from reference TRBV29-1 and TRBJ1-4): SAVISQKPSRDICQRGTSLTIQCQVDSQVTMMFWYRQQPGQSLTLIATANQGSEATYESGFVIDKFPISRPNLTFSTLTVSNMSPEDSSIYLCSAGLPDEKLFFGSGTQLSVL.

Only a few counts were recorded for this clonotype. This sequence joins TRBV18 and TRBJ2-7; weak D call: TRBD2 (5 bases). There are 15 residues in the CDR3. Trimming pared 3 bases from V and 4 bases from J, leaving 16 bases between. Germline V gives CDR1 KGHSH, CDR2 LQKENI. The CDR3 region is CASSPPTTVRYEQYF. CDR3 DNA sequence: TGTGCCAGCTCACCGCCGACTACCGTACGGTACGAGCAGTACTTC.

The chain links TRBV11-2 to TRBJ2-5; 7 positions agree with TRBD2. Germline V gene lookup returns CDR1 SGHAT and CDR2 FQNNGV. After removal of 7 bases from V and 4 bases from J, the junction contained 6 bases not matched to a gene. The CDR3 totals 13 residues. The CDR3: CASTRGGRETQYF. The CDR3 coding sequence is TGTGCCAGCACGCGCGGGGGACGAGAGACCCAGTACTTC.

This clonotype was seen more than once but under ten times. The chain combines TRBV6-5 with TRBJ2-1; 10 positions agree with TRBD2. V dropped 6 bases and J dropped 4; count of bases not matched to a gene: 6. CDR1 and CDR2 (germline): MNHEY, SVGAGI. This CDR3 has 15 amino acids. The CDR3 loop reads CASSQGLAVYNEQFF. The DNA of the CDR3 is TGTGCCAGCAGCCAAGGACTAGCGGTTTACAATGAGCAGTTCTTC.

The chain combines TRBV10-1 with TRBJ2-5; the match to TRBD1 covers 10 bases. CDR3 length: 15 residues. Losses at the gene ends were 4 bases for V and 2 bases for J; bases not matched to a gene: 4. Per germline, CDR1 WNHNN and CDR2 SYGVQD (reference sequence). DNA of the CDR3: TGCGCCAGCAGTGCGGGACAGGGGCCTCAAGAGACCCAGTACTTC. Translation gives CASSAGQGPQETQYF.